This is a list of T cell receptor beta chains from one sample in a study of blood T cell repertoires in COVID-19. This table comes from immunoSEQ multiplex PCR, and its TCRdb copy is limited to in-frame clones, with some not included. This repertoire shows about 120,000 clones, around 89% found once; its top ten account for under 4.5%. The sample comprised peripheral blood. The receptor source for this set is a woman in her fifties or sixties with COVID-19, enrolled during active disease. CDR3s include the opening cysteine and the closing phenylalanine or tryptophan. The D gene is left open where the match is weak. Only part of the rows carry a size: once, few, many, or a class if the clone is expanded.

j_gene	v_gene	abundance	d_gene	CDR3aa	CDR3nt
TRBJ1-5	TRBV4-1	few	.	CASSQEWQGGQPQHF	TGCGCCAGCAGCCAAGAGTGGCAGGGCGGTCAGCCCCAGCATTTT
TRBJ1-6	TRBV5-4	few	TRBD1	CASSRGQGHNSPLHF	TGTGCCAGCAGCAGAGGACAGGGGCATAATTCACCCCTCCACTTT
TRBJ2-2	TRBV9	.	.	CASSGRPWSTGELFF	TGTGCCAGCAGCGGGCGGCCTTGGTCCACCGGGGAGCTGTTTTTT
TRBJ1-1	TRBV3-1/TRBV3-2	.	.	CASSPRTVTEAFF	TGTGCCAGCAGCCCACGGACTGTCACTGAAGCTTTCTTT
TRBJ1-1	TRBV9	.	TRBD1	CASSSGQGWVSATEAFF	TGTGCCAGCAGCTCTGGACAGGGCTGGGTATCTGCCACTGAAGCTTTCTTT
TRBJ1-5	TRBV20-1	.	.	CSASQGPGQPQHF	TGCAGTGCCAGTCAGGGGCCGGGTCAGCCCCAGCATTTT
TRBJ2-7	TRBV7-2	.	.	CASSLEPGTYEQYF	TGTGCCAGCAGCTTAGAACCAGGTACCTACGAGCAGTACTTC
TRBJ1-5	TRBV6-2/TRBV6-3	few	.	CASSYSSGPQHF	TGTGCCAGCAGTTACTCTTCAGGGCCCCAGCATTTT
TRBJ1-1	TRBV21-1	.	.	CASSQGQRNTEAFF	TGTGCCAGCAGCCAGGGACAGAGGAACACTGAAGCTTTCTTT
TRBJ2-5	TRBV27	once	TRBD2	CASRTRQETQYF	TGTGCCAGTCGGACTAGACAAGAGACCCAGTACTTC
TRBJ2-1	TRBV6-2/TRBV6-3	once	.	CASSYMGGAGNEQFF	TGTGCCAGCAGTTATATGGGGGGGGCCGGGAATGAGCAGTTCTTC
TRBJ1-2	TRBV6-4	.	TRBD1	CASSPGTELEGYGYTF	TGTGCCAGCAGCCCCGGGACAGAGCTTGAAGGGTATGGCTACACCTTC